What follows are 31 T cell receptor beta chains derived from one specimen sequenced in a study of blood T cells in healthy people across ages. Together with a sample-barcoded 5' primer, a J-beta primer mix was included in a second PCR lasting about 7 to 12 cycles. One entry per CDR3 protein results from TCRdb running MiXCR on the 5' RACE reads. The sample lists 600,000 or so distinct CDR3 sequences, less than 35% occurring once. Sequences were obtained from blood. These receptors all stem from an elderly woman in good health.

This clonotype was seen repeatedly, ten times or more. V is TRBV5-1 and J is TRBJ2-1, with D possibly matching TRBD1 (6 bases). V dropped 0 bases and J dropped 1 base, with 11 bases sitting between them. This CDR3 is built from 16 residues. Germline V gene lookup returns CDR1 SGHRS and CDR2 YFSETQ. The CDR3 DNA reads as TGCGCCAGCAGCTTGGCAGTCAGGGGATCCTACAATGAGCAGTTCTTC. It is translated as CASSLAVRGSYNEQFF. Using reference TRBV5-1 and TRBJ2-1 for the parts outside the CDR3, the full variable domain is KAGVTQTPRYLIKTRGQQVTLSCSPISGHRSVSWYQQTPGQGLQFLFEYFSETQRNKGNFPGRFSGRQFSNSRSEMNVSTLELGDSALYLCASSLAVRGSYNEQFFGPGTRLTVL.

This clonotype was seen at least ten times. The rearrangement joins TRBV27 to TRBJ2-7, with D hard to call. This CDR3 is 13 amino acids long. Germline-derived CDR1 and CDR2 are MNHEY and SMNVEV (reference sequence). V was shortened by 5 bases and J by 6 bases, with 14 bases between the two germline ends. As DNA, the CDR3 is TGTGCCAGCAGTACCCCGCCCAAGACCGAGCAGTACTTC. It specifies CASSTPPKTEQYF.

In DNA form, the CDR3 reads TGTGCCTGGAATAGTGAAAGGGAAGCTTTCTTT. It encodes CAWNSEREAFF. V usage is TRBV30 and J usage is TRBJ1-1; D ambiguous. Germline lookup yields CDR1 GTSNPN and CDR2 SVGIG (reference sequence). The CDR3 extends over 11 amino acids. V gave up 4 bases and J gave up 8 bases, with 11 bases separating them. Looking up the rest from reference TRBV30 and TRBJ1-1 gives the full variable domain: SQTIHQWPATLVQPVGSPLSLECTVEGTSNPNLYWYRQAAGRGLQLLFYSVGIGQISSEVPQNLSASRPQDRQFILSSKKLLLSDSGFYLCAWNSEREAFFGQGTRLTVV.

This chain joins TRBV6-2 or TRBV6-3 and TRBJ2-3; 8 nucleotides match TRBD2. There are 16 residues in the CDR3. CDR1 is MNHEY, CDR2 SVGEGT, per germline. V shed 7 bases, J shed 1 base, and the junction held 10 bases outside the gene matches. The CDR3 DNA reads as TGTGCCAGCATTCCCCAGACGGGGGGGGGCACAGATACGCAGTATTTT. This sequence encodes CASIPQTGGGTDTQYF.

This clonotype has at least ten counts. V usage is TRBV5-4 and J usage is TRBJ2-1; 8 nucleotides agree with TRBD2. Germline V gene sequence: CDR1 SGHNT, CDR2 YYREEE (reference sequence). There are 16 residues in the CDR3. V shed 4 bases, J shed 2 bases, and the junction held 8 bases outside the gene matches. The CDR3: CASSPATGGPYNEQFF. The CDR3 DNA reads as TGTGCCAGCAGCCCTGCCACGGGGGGGCCCTACAATGAGCAGTTCTTC.

Turning to this clonotype: This may be a read error: a much more frequent sequence differs by one nucleotide. This chain joins TRBV7-7 and TRBJ2-5; 11 nucleotides match TRBD2. The germline gives CDR1 SSHAT, CDR2 FNYEAQ (reference sequence). The CDR3 extends over 15 amino acids. CDR3 region: CASSATSGGYNEQYF. The DNA for the CDR3 is TGTGCTAGCAGCGCCACTAGCGGGGGATACAATGAGCAGTACTTC. Full variable domain (rest looked up from reference TRBV7-7 and TRBJ2-5): GAGVSQSPRYKVTKRGQDVTLRCDPISSHATLYWYQQALGQGPEFLTYFNYEAQPDKSGLPSDRFSAERPEGSISTLTIQRTEQRDSAMYRCASSATSGGYNEQYFGPGTRLLVL.

The gene calls are TRBV7-2 and TRBJ1-1; D is unclear. Germline lookup yields CDR1 SGHTA and CDR2 FQGNSA. CDR3 length: 13 amino acids. V was trimmed by 2 bases and J by 3 bases, leaving 7 bases between them. In nucleotides, the CDR3 is TGTGCCAGCAGCTTAATGGGCGACACTGAAGCTTTCTTT. It translates to CASSLMGDTEAFF.

The chain joins TRBV29-1 to TRBJ2-5; the D is unclear. CDR1 SQVTM and CDR2 ANQGSEA come from the germline V gene. The CDR3 extends over 12 amino acids. The V gene lost 2 bases and the J gene lost 1 base, with 5 bases spanning the gap. CDR3 nucleotides: TGCAGCGTTGAACCCGGCCAAGAGACCCAGTACTTC. Amino acids: CSVEPGQETQYF.

The genes are TRBV28 and TRBJ2-1, with D maybe TRBD1 (7 bases). The CDR3 is made up of 15 amino acids. Germline V gene sequence: CDR1 MDHEN, CDR2 SYDVKM. The V end lost 6 bases, the J end lost 6 bases, and 18 bases lay between the germline ends. DNA of the CDR3: TGTGCCAGCAGACCCCAGGGGGGATTCGTCAATGAGCAGTTCTTC. It encodes CASRPQGGFVNEQFF.

Note on this clonotype: A read error may produce the germline difference seen at one junction end. The chain carries TRBV4-2 and TRBJ2-6, with TRBD1 as a possible D gene (5 bases). Germline lookup yields CDR1 LGHNA and CDR2 YNFKEQ. The CDR3 runs to 17 residues. The CDR3 DNA is TGTGCCAGCAACCACGGTGGCTTGACCACTGGGGCCAGCGTCCTGACTTTC. Protein product: CASNHGGLTTGASVLTF.

This clonotype was detected a few times. The junction does not match germline at one end; this may be a read error. This sequence joins TRBV18 and TRBJ2-6, with D unresolved. Germline assignment: CDR1 KGHSH and CDR2 LQKENI. CDR3 length equals 15 residues. The CDR3 coding sequence is TGTGCCAGCCCACCACCGGATCCTGGGGCCAACGTCCTGACTTTC. It yields the protein CASPPPDPGANVLTF.

This clonotype was seen at least ten times. J is TRBJ2-1 and V is TRBV2; 13 bases line up with TRBD2. The CDR3 runs to 15 residues. V lost 6 bases to trimming and J lost 6 bases; unmatched junction nucleotides: 5. The germline V gene has CDR1 SNHLY and CDR2 FYNNEI. The CDR3 coding sequence is TGTGCCAGCAGGGCACTAGCGGGGGGGGGCAATGAGCAGTTCTTC. This translates into CASRALAGGGNEQFF. Full variable domain (remainder filled in from reference TRBV2 and TRBJ2-1): EPEVTQTPSHQVTQMGQEVILRCVPISNHLYFYWYRQILGQKVEFLVSFYNNEISEKSEIFDDQFSVERPDGSNFTLKIRSTKLEDSAMYFCASRALAGGGNEQFFGPGTRLTVL.

J is TRBJ2-1 and V is TRBV3-1; no clear D gene. V lost 1 base, J lost 5 bases, and 15 bases lay in between. CDR3 length: 16 amino acids. Looked up from germline, CDR1 is LGHDT and CDR2 is YNNKEL (reference sequence). Written as DNA, the CDR3 is TGTGCCAGCAGCCAAGGAGGCCCAGGCCTGAACAATGAGCAGTTCTTC. Translation: CASSQGGPGLNNEQFF.

This chain joins TRBV2 and TRBJ1-1; no clear D. This CDR3 has 16 amino acids. Per the germline V gene, CDR1 is SNHLY and CDR2 is FYNNEI. The V gene lost 2 bases and the J gene lost 3 bases, with 16 bases spanning the gap. CDR3 sequence reads: CASSERSGPVDTEAFF. DNA for the CDR3: TGTGCCAGCAGTGAAAGGTCAGGCCCTGTGGACACTGAAGCTTTCTTT.

The V and J genes are TRBV20-1 and TRBJ2-1, with a possible D match to TRBD1 (5 bases). The germline V gene has CDR1 DFQATT and CDR2 SNEGSKA (reference sequence). Trimming left V 4 bases short and J 0 bases short, with 10 bases between. The CDR3 is 14 residues long. CDR3 sequence (DNA): TGCAGTGCTACAGGGTCTAGCTCCTACAATGAGCAGTTCTTC. Translation: CSATGSSSYNEQFF.

The chain recombines TRBV20-1 with TRBJ1-4, with a possible D match to TRBD1 (6 bases). V dropped 6 bases and J dropped 8 bases, with 19 bases sitting between them. This CDR3 is built from 14 residues. Germline-derived CDR1 and CDR2 are DFQATT and SNEGSKA (reference sequence). This CDR3 is CSATQGGGKEKLFF. The CDR3 region has the DNA TGCAGTGCCACACAGGGAGGCGGGAAAGAAAAACTGTTTTTT.

As to this clonotype: A clone one base away is much larger, so this may be a read error. Written as DNA, the CDR3 is TGTGCCAGCTCACCGGAGACGGGGACGAAAAAACTGTTTTTT. This gives the protein CASSPETGTKKLFF. The V call is TRBV18, the J call TRBJ1-4; tentatively, D is TRBD1 (5 bases). Trimming left V 3 bases short and J 9 bases short, with 14 bases between. CDR1 and CDR2 (germline): KGHSH, LQKENI. CDR3 length: 14 residues.

This clonotype occurred many times. The chain joins TRBV10-3 to TRBJ2-1; 13 nucleotides agree with TRBD2. The germline V gene encodes CDR1 ENHRY and CDR2 SYGVKD. The V segment lost 3 bases and the J segment 9 bases; nucleotides outside the gene matches: 5. The CDR3 is made up of 15 amino acids. CDR3 sequence: CAISDTSGGASEQFF. The CDR3 coding sequence is TGTGCCATCAGTGATACTAGCGGGGGGGCCTCTGAGCAGTTCTTC.

In its sample, this clonotype was seen many times. The J gene is TRBJ2-3, the V gene TRBV7-2, with 13 bases aligning to TRBD2. The V gene's germline CDR1 is SGHTA and CDR2 FQGNSA. The junction had 6 bases not matched to a gene; V was cut back by 3 bases and J by 0 bases. CDR3 length: 18 amino acids. CDR3 sequence (DNA): TGTGCCAGCAGCTTGACTAGCGGGGGGTTATCTAGCACAGATACGCAGTATTTT. The encoded protein is CASSLTSGGLSSTDTQYF.

There are many counts of this clonotype. The chain has TRBV6-2 or TRBV6-3 and TRBJ2-7; TRBD1 or TRBD2 may be the D gene (5 bases each). Germline CDR1 is MNHEY and CDR2 is SVGEGT. The CDR3 spans 15 residues. Between the trimmed V and J ends, which lost 5 bases and 5 bases, there was a span of 19 bases. CDR3: CASSTRDRSYNEQYF. CDR3 nucleotides: TGTGCCAGCAGTACTCGGGACCGCTCCTACAACGAGCAGTACTTC.

V gene TRBV29-1 combines with J gene TRBJ2-5; perhaps TRBD1 as D (7 bases). Germline CDR1 and CDR2: SQVTM and ANQGSEA. V dropped 7 bases and J dropped 1 base, with 13 bases sitting between them. The CDR3 extends over 13 amino acids. The CDR3 spells CSGGDRIQETQYF. CDR3 coding DNA: TGCAGCGGGGGGGACAGAATCCAAGAGACCCAGTACTTC.

This chain connects TRBV20-1 to TRBJ1-3; the match to TRBD1 covers 8 bases. The CDR3 has 14 residues. CDR1 is DFQATT and CDR2 is SNEGSKA in the germline V gene (reference sequence). V was pared by 3 bases and J by 2 bases, with 3 bases of the junction left unmatched. Written as DNA, the CDR3 is TGCAGTGCTAGGACAGGGGAGGCTGGAAACACCATATATTTT. Residues: CSARTGEAGNTIYF.

The chain links TRBV20-1 to TRBJ1-1; no clear D. Germline V gene lookup returns CDR1 DFQATT and CDR2 SNEGSKA (reference sequence). This CDR3 contains 14 residues. The CDR3 DNA follows: TGCAGCGCTCCGCGACGGGGAACGAACACTGAAGCTTTCTTT. Residues: CSAPRRGTNTEAFF.

This clonotype was seen a few times. The chain carries TRBV7-9 and TRBJ1-5; the D gene is possibly TRBD1 (5 bases). The CDR3 has 15 amino acids. Trimming took off 5 bases at V and 5 bases at J, with 16 bases between the two ends. CDR1 SEHNR and CDR2 FQNEAQ come from the germline V gene (reference sequence). Written as DNA, the CDR3 is TGTGCCAGCAGCCCTCGGGGGGGATGGGATCAGCCCCAGCATTTT. Its protein product is CASSPRGGWDQPQHF.

This clonotype came up many times. This may arise from a read error, as a much more abundant clone is one base away. This chain joins TRBV5-1 and TRBJ2-5, with 8 bases that match TRBD2. J gave up 11 bases and V 0 bases, and 9 bases lay outside the gene matches. The CDR3 has 14 amino acids. Germline-derived CDR1 and CDR2 are SGHRS and YFSETQ. This chain's CDR3 is CASSLERGGNEQYF. CDR3 nucleotides: TGCGCCAGCAGCTTGGAGCGCGGGGGGAATGAGCAGTACTTC.

V is TRBV6-1 and J is TRBJ1-1; 7 nucleotides align to TRBD1. This CDR3 has 15 amino acids. Per germline, CDR1 MNHNS and CDR2 SASEGT. The J segment lost 4 bases and the V segment lost 11 bases, leaving 16 bases of the junction unmatched. The CDR3 sequence is CACVTGVDGGTEAFF. The CDR3, as DNA: TGTGCCTGCGTTACAGGGGTCGATGGGGGCACTGAAGCTTTCTTT.

With respect to this clonotype: This may arise from a read error, as a much more abundant clone is one base away. V and J are TRBV3-1 and TRBJ2-1; TRBD2 aligns across 8 bases. This CDR3 region has 15 residues. Germline CDR1 reads LGHDT; CDR2 reads YNNKEL (reference sequence). CDR3 residues: CTSSRSGGMGNEQFF. Here the CDR3 DNA reads TGTACCAGCAGCCGATCGGGAGGGATGGGCAATGAGCAGTTCTTC.

This clonotype turned up a few times. V gene TRBV4-3 combines with J gene TRBJ2-2; no clear D gene. Per the germline V gene, CDR1 is LGHNA and CDR2 is YSLEER. V dropped 0 bases and J dropped 0 bases, with 8 bases sitting between them. CDR3 size: 16 residues. CDR3 in amino acids: CASSQDQTPNTGELFF. The CDR3 coding sequence is TGCGCCAGCAGCCAAGATCAGACACCGAACACCGGGGAGCTGTTTTTT.

This clonotype was counted a few times. CDR3 region: CASSLTGLSSYGYTF. The DNA of the CDR3 is TGCGCCAGCAGCTTAACAGGGCTATCGTCGTATGGCTACACCTTC. The chain employs TRBV5-1 and TRBJ1-2; D perhaps matches TRBD1 (6 bases). Looked up from germline, CDR1 is SGHRS and CDR2 is YFSETQ. V was pared by 2 bases and J by 5 bases, with 16 bases between. This CDR3 has 15 amino acids.

Details on this clonotype: A read error may explain this, as a much larger clone is one base away. The rearrangement links TRBV4-2 to TRBJ2-3; unclear D gene. The CDR3 totals 15 residues. Germline CDR1 is LGHNA and CDR2 is YNFKEQ. Trimming took 0 bases from V and 4 from J, leaving 11 bases between them. In DNA form, the CDR3 reads TGTGCCAGCAGCCAAGACCAGATTACCGCAGATACGCAGTATTTT. Amino acids: CASSQDQITADTQYF.

V gene TRBV6-1 combines with J gene TRBJ1-1; D not resolved. The CDR3 contains 13 residues. CDR1 MNHNS and CDR2 SASEGT come from the germline V gene. V dropped 4 bases and J dropped 4 bases, with 10 bases sitting between them. CDR3 DNA: TGTGCCAGCAGTGGTCTGGGCGGCACTGAAGCTTTCTTT. Protein: CASSGLGGTEAFF.